A single sample is the source of the 5 T cell receptor beta chains below, sequenced in a study of blood T cell repertoires in COVID-19. TCRdb's copy holds only in-frame clones and misses some; the assay was immunoSEQ multiplex PCR. The sample contains approximately 290,000 clones, more than 80% of which appear only once. Sequencing was carried out using PBMCs or T cells enriched from blood (not recorded which). The receptor source for this set is a woman under 40 who had recovered from COVID-19.

The chain recombines TRBV7-9 with TRBJ2-7; possibly TRBD1 for D (5 bases). Germline CDR1 and CDR2: SEHNR and FQNEAQ (reference sequence). This CDR3 spans 14 amino acids. The V and J ends lost 5 bases and 2 bases respectively, with 13 bases between them. CDR3 amino acids: CASSPATDPYEQYF. CDR3 DNA sequence: TGTGCCAGCAGCCCCGCGACAGACCCCTACGAGCAGTACTTC.

CDR3 DNA: TGTGCCAGCAGCCAAGGGGGCACCCATCGAGAGACCCAGTACTTC. This gives the protein CASSQGGTHRETQYF. The gene calls are TRBV28 and TRBJ2-5; TRBD1 matches 7 bases. Germline CDR1 is MDHEN and CDR2 is SYDVKM. CDR3 length: 15 residues. The trim removed 6 bases at V and 4 bases at J, leaving 11 bases unmatched.

This clone was recorded only once. This chain links TRBV15 with TRBJ2-7; TRBD1 might be the D (6 bases). Germline V gene sequence: CDR1 LNHNV, CDR2 YYDKDF (reference sequence). The CDR3 runs to 16 residues. The germline V and J ends were trimmed by 2 bases and 3 bases, with 17 bases remaining between them. Written as DNA, the CDR3 is TGTGCCACCAGCAGATACTCTATCGGACAGAACTACGAGCAGTACTTC. Protein product: CATSRYSIGQNYEQYF.

The J gene is TRBJ2-1, the V gene TRBV15; TRBD2 agrees at 12 bases. The germline gives CDR1 LNHNV, CDR2 YYDKDF (reference sequence). This CDR3 has 15 residues. The V gene end was trimmed by 3 bases and the J gene end by 10 bases; junction bases not matched to a gene: 7. DNA of the CDR3: TGTGCCACCAGCAGGTCTAGCGGGAGGGCCGAAGAGCAGTTCTTC. Residues: CATSRSSGRAEEQFF.

The J gene is TRBJ1-1, the V gene TRBV5-1, with a possible D match to TRBD1 (6 bases). With 4 bases removed from V and 6 bases from J, the gap between germline ends came to 16 bases. From germline, CDR1 is SGHRS and CDR2 YFSETQ. This CDR3 is 14 amino acids long. The CDR3 loop is CASSSQGNWAEAFF. In DNA, the CDR3 is TGCGCCAGCAGCAGTCAGGGGAACTGGGCTGAAGCTTTCTTT.